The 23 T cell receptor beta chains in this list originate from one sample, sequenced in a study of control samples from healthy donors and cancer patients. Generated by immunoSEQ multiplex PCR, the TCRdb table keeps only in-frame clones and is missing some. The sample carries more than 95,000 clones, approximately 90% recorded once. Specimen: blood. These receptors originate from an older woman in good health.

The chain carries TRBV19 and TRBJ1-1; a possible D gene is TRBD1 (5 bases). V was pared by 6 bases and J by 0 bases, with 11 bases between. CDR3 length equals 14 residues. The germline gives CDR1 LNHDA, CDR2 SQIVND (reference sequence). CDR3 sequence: CASSSDRLNTEAFF. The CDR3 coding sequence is TGTGCCAGTAGCTCAGACAGACTGAACACTGAAGCTTTCTTT.

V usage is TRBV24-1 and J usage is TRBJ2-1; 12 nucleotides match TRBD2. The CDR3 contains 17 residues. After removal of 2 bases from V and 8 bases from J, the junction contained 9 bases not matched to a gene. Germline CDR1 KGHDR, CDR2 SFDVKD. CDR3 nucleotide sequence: TGTGCCACCAGTGATTCGGGAGCGACTAGCGGGGGCGATGAGCAGTTCTTC. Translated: CATSDSGATSGGDEQFF.

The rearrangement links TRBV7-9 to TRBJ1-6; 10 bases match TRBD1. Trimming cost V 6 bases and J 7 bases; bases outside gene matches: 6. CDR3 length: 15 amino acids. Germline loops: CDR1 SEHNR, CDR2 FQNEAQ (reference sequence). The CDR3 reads CASSLPGQGNSPLHF. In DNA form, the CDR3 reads TGTGCCAGCAGTTTACCGGGACAGGGGAATTCACCCCTCCACTTT.

CDR3 protein: CASRRGYTEAFF. For the CDR3, the DNA is TGTGCCAGCAGGAGGGGATACACTGAAGCTTTCTTT. The chain links TRBV6-5 to TRBJ1-1; D might be TRBD1 (5 bases). Trimming took 6 bases from V and 3 from J, leaving 8 bases between them. CDR3 size: 12 residues. Germline CDR1 is MNHEY and CDR2 is SVGAGI.

The CDR3 DNA is TGTGCCAGCAGCCAATGGGGGGCGGGCTCCTACAATGAGCAGTTCTTC. It specifies CASSQWGAGSYNEQFF. The chain employs TRBV3-1 (or the pseudogene TRBV3-2) and TRBJ2-1, with D perhaps matching TRBD1 or TRBD2 (6 bases each). Deletions cut 2 bases from V and 0 bases from J, with 11 bases between. This CDR3 spans 16 amino acids. Germline CDR1 reads LGHDT; CDR2 reads YNNKEL (reference sequence).

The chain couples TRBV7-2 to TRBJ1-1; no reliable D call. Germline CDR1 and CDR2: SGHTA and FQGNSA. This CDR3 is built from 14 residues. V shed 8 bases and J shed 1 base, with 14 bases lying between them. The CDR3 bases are TGTGCCAGCGTTTGGGGAACAGCGAACACTGAAGCTTTCTTT. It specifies CASVWGTANTEAFF.

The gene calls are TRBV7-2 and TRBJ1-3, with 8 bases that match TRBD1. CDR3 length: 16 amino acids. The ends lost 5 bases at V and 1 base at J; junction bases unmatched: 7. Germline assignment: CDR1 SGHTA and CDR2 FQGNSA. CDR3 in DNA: TGTGCCAGCAGCATGACCGGGACAGGTTCTGGAAACACCATATATTTT. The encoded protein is CASSMTGTGSGNTIYF.

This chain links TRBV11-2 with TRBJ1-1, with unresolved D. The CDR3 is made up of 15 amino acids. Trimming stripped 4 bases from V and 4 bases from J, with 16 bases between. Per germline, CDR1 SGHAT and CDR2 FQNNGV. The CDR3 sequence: CASSYPGSLFTEAFF. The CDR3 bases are TGTGCCAGCAGCTACCCGGGCTCGCTTTTCACTGAAGCTTTCTTT.

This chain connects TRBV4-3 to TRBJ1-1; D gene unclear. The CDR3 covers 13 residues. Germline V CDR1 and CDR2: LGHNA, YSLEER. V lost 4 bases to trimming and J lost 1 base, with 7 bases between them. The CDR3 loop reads CASSLRGNTEAFF. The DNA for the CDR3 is TGCGCCAGCAGCCTTCGTGGGAACACTGAAGCTTTCTTT.

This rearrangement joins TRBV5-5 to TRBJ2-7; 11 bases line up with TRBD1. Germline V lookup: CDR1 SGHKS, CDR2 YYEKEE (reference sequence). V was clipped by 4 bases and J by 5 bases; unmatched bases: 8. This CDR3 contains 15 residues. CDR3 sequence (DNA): TGTGCCAGCAGCATCGGGACAGGGGGTATCGACGAGCAGTACTTC. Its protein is CASSIGTGGIDEQYF. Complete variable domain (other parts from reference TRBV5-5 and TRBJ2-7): DAGVTQSPTHLIKTRGQQVTLRCSPISGHKSVSWYQQVLGQGPQFIFQYYEKEERGRGNFPDRFSARQFPNYSSELNVNALLLGDSALYLCASSIGTGGIDEQYFGPGTRLTVT.

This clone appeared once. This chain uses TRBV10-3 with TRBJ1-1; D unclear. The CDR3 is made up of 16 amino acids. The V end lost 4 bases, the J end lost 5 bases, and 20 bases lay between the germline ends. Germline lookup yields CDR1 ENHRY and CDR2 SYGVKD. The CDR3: CAISGRDTGVDTEAFF. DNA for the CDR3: TGTGCCATCAGTGGTCGAGACACCGGTGTGGATACTGAAGCTTTCTTT.

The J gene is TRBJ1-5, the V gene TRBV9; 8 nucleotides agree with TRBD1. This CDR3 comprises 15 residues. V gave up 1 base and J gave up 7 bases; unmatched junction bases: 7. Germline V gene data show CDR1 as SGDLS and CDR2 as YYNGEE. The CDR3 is CASSVNGQGGQPQHF. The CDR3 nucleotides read TGTGCCAGCAGCGTAAATGGACAGGGAGGCCAGCCCCAGCATTTT.

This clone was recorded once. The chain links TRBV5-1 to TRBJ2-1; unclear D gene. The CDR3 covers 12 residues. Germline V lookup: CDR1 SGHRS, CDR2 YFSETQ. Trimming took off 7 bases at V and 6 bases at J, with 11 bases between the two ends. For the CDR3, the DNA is TGCGCCAGCGCCATGGTCGGCAATGAGCAGTTCTTC. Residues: CASAMVGNEQFF.

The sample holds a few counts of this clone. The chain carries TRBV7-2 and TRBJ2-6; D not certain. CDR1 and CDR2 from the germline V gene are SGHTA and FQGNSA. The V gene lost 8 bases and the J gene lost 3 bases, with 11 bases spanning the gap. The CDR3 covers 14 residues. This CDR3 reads CASSPDLGANVLTF. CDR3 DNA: TGTGCCAGCTCCCCCGACCTTGGGGCCAACGTCCTGACTTTC.

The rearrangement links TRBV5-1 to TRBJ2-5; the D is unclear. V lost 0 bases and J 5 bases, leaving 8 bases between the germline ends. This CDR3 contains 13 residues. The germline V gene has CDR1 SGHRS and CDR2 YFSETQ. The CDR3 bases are TGCGCCAGCAGCTTGGGGCAGCCGGAGACCCAGTACTTC. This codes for CASSLGQPETQYF.

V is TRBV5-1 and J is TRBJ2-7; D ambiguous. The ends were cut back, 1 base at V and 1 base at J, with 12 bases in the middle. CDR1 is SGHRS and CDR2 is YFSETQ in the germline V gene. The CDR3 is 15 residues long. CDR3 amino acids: CASSLQSVASYEQYF. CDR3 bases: TGCGCCAGCAGCTTGCAGTCTGTGGCGTCCTACGAGCAGTACTTC.

The CDR3 spells CASSLTWNNEQYF. The CDR3 DNA reads TGTGCCAGCAGCTTAACGTGGAACAACGAGCAGTACTTC. The V and J genes are TRBV11-2 and TRBJ2-7; D gene uncertain. Between the trimmed V and J ends, which lost 2 bases and 5 bases, there was a span of 10 bases. There are 13 residues in the CDR3. In germline, CDR1 is SGHAT, CDR2 FQNNGV.

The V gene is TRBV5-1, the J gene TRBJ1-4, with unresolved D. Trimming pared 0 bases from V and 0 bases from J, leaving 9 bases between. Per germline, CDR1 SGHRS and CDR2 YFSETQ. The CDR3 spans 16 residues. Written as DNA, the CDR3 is TGCGCCAGCAGCTTGGGGGTCAGCTCAACTAATGAAAAACTGTTTTTT. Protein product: CASSLGVSSTNEKLFF.

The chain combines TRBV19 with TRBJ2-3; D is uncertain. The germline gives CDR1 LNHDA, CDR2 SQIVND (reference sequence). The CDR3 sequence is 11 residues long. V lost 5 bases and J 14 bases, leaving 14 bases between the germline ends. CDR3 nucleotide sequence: TGTGCCAGTAGTTACGGTCCCAGTTTGTATTTT. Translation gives CASSYGPSLYF.

Here the CDR3 DNA reads TGTGCCAGCAGTGACCCTTTCCGAGAAGTCTACGAGCAGTACTTC. Translated: CASSDPFREVYEQYF. This chain uses TRBV6-1 with TRBJ2-7, with D uncertain. V dropped 3 bases and J dropped 3 bases, with 15 bases sitting between them. Germline CDR1 MNHNS, CDR2 SASEGT. The CDR3 contains 15 residues.

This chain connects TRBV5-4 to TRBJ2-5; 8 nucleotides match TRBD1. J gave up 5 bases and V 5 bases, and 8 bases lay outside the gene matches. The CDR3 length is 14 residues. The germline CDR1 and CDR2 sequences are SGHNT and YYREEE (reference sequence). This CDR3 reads CASSVQGARETQYF. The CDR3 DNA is TGTGCCAGCAGTGTGCAGGGGGCGCGGGAGACCCAGTACTTC.

The CDR3 sequence is CASSSWGQPQHF. The CDR3 coding sequence is TGTGCCAGCAGTTCGTGGGGTCAGCCCCAGCATTTT. The rearrangement links TRBV27 to TRBJ1-5; D gene ambiguous. Trimming removed 4 bases from V and 6 bases from J, with 7 bases in between. CDR3 size: 12 residues. Germline V gene data show CDR1 as MNHEY and CDR2 as SMNVEV (reference sequence).

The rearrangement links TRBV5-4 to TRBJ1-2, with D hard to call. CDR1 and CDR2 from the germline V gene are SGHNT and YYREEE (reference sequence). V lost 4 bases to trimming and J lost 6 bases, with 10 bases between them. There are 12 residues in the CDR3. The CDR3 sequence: CASSTPKDGYTF. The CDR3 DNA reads TGTGCCAGCAGCACCCCTAAGGATGGCTACACCTTC.